This T cell receptor beta chain derives from a study of T cell responses to AZD1222 COVID-19 vaccine. Some clones are missing from TCRdb's copy, which holds only in-frame ones; the method was immunoSEQ multiplex PCR. The table has about 110,000 clones, approximately 91% seen once; the top ten hold approximately 15%. Per germline, CDR1 SGDLS and CDR2 YYNGEE. CDR3 length equals 17 residues. Trimming removed 4 bases from V and 6 bases from J; junction bases left unmatched: 17. The study, taken as a whole, reports: Donor demographics were predominantly white British with a female majority; clonal diversity may be underestimated. The study found vaccine-associated CD4 TCRs spanning spike, dominant at 160-218 and 743-854.

Comment on this clone: Antigen specificity is unknown.

The receptor comes from an adult in good health. The sample in question was peripheral blood, obtained on day 0 of AZD1222 vaccination. This rearrangement joins TRBV9 to TRBJ1-1, with TRBD1 matching 8 bases. The CDR3 region is CASSPSFGTGLGAEAFF. CDR3 DNA: TGTGCCAGCAGCCCCTCGTTCGGGACAGGTTTGGGTGCTGAAGCTTTCTTT. Combining the CDR3 with reference TRBV9 and TRBJ1-1 gives the whole variable domain DSGVTQTPKHLITATGQRVTLRCSPRSGDLSVYWYQQSLDQGLQFLIQYYNGEERAKGNILERFSAQQFPDLHSELNLSSLELGDSALYFCASSPSFGTGLGAEAFFGQGTRLTVV.